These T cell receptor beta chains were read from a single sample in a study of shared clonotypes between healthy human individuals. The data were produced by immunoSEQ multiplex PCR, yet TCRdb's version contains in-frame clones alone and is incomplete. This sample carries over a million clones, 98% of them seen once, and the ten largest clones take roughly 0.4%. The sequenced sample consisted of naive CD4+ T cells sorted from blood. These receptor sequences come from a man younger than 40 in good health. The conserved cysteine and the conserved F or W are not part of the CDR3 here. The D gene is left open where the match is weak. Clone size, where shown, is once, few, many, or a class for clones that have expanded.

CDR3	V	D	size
ASETGIEQY	TRBV28	-	-
ASSLVVTGMDEQF	TRBV5-1	-	-
ASSHTSAEAF	TRBV7-2	-	-
ASSFRPSSYEQY	TRBV13	-	-
ASSKGSGRIADTQY	TRBV7-9	TRBD2	-
ASSQGRLRAGATSYNEQF	TRBV14	TRBD2	-
SARDRNEAF	TRBV20-1	TRBD1	-
ASSQNFRGEQY	TRBV14	TRBD1	-
ASSPIPGTTQETQY	TRBV18	TRBD2	-
ASSRQGAHGETQY	TRBV18	TRBD1	-
ASSLGGIPSTDTQY	TRBV5-4	-	once
ASSPSATNEKLF	TRBV18	-	-
ASSPPGRSTDTQY	TRBV18	-	-
ASSTSGRAILDTQY	TRBV27	TRBD2	-
AWEGTFQETQY	TRBV30	-	-